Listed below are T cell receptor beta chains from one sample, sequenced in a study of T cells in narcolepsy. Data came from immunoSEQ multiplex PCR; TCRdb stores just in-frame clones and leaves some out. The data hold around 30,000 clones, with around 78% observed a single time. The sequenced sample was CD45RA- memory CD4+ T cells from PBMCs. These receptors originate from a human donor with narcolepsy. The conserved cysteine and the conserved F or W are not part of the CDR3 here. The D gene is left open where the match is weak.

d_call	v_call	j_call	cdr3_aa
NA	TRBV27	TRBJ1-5	AFGGEQSNQPQH
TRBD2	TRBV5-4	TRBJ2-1	ASSLKGGGITNEQF
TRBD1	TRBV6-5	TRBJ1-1	ASSPTGGFGTEAF
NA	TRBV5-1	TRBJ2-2	ASSIGDTGELF
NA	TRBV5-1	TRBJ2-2	ASSFQGPGELF
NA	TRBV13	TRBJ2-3	ASSLRPTDTQY
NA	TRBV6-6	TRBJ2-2	ASSYSPNTGELF
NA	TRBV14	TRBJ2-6	ASSHRQAGANVLT
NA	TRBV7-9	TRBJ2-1	ASSLALGRYNEQF
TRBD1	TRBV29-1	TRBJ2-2	SVEAGQGTNTGELF
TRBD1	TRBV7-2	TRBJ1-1	ASSLTGAMNTEAF
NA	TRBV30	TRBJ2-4	AWSKGVYGTKNIQY
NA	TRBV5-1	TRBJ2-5	ASTPIGTNQETQY
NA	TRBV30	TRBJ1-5	AFRGQGGNQPQH
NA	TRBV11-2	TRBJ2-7	ASSNGVSYEQY
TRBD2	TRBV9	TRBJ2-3	ASSLRGSTDTQY
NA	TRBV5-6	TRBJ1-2	ASSPPSANYGYT
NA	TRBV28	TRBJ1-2	ASSFPPAGTDYGYT
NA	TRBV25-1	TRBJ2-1	ASSRSREQF
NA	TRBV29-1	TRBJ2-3	SVEAQGRGDTQY
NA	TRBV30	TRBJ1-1	ACEATGRNTEAF
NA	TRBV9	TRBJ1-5	ASSLGGDQPQH
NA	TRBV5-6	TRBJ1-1	ASSLGPTGTEAF
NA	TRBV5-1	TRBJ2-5	ASQQTPDRKETQY
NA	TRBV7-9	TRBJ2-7	ASSPLGSGPYEQY
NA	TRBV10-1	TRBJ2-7	ASSESRGSSDEQY
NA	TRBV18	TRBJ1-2	ASSPLGNYGYT
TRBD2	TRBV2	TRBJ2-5	ASRLAGGAGTQY
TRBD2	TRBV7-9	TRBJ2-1	ASSPHGTSRDEQF
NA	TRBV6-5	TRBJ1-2	ASSYSGFLGYT
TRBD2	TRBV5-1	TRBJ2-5	ASSLSGLANQETQY